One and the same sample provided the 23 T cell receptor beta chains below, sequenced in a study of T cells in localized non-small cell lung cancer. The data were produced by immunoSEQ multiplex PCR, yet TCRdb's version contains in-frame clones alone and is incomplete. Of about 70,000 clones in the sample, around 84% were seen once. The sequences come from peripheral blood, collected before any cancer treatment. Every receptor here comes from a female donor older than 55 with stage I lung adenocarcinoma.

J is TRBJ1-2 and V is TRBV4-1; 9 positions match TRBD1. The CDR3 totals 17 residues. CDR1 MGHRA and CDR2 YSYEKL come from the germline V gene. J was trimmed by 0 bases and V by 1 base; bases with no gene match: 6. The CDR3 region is CASSQAGQGTSNYGYTF. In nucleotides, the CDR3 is TGCGCCAGCAGCCAAGCGGGACAGGGAACATCTAACTATGGCTACACCTTC.

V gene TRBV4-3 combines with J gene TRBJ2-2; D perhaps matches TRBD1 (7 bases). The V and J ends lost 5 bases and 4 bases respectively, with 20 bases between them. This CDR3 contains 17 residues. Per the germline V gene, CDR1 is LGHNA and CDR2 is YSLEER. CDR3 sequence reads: CASSKNQGVGLTGELFF. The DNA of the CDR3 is TGCGCCAGCAGCAAGAACCAGGGGGTGGGACTCACCGGGGAGCTGTTTTTT.

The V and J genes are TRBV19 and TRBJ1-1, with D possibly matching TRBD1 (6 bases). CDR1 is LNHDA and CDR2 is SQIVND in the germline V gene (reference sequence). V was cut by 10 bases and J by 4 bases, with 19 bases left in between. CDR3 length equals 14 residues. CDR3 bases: TGTGCCACCGGAAGGGGGGCGTGGGGCACTGAAGCTTTCTTT. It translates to CATGRGAWGTEAFF.

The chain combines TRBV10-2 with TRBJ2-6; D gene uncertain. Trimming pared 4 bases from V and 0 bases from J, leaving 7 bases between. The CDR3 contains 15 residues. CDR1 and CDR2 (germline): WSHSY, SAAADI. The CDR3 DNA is TGCGCCAGCAGTGCCCAGGTCTCTGGGGCCAACGTCCTGACTTTC. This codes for CASSAQVSGANVLTF.

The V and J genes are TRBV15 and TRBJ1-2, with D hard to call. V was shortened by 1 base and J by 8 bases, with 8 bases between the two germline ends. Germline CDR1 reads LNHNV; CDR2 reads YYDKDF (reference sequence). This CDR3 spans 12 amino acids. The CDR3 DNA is TGTGCCACCAGCAGAGTAAGTGACGGCTACACCTTC. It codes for CATSRVSDGYTF.

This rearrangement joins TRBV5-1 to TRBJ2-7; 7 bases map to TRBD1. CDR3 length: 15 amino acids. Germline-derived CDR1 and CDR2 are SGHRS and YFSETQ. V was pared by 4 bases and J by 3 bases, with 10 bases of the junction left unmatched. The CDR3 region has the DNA TGCGCCAGCAGCCCGAGACAGGGAAACCTCTACGAGCAGTACTTC. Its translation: CASSPRQGNLYEQYF.

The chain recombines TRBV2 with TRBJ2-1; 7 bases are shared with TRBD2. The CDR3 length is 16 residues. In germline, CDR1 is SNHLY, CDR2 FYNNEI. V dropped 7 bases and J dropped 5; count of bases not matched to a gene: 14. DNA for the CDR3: TGTGCCAGCACCCTCTGGGGACTACCACCCAACAATGAGCAGTTCTTC. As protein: CASTLWGLPPNNEQFF.

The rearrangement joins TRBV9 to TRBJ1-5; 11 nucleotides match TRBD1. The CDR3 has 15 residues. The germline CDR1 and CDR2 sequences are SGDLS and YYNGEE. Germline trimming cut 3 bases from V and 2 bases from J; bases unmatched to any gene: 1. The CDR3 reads CASSAGQGGNQPQHF. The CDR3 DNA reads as TGTGCCAGCAGCGCGGGACAGGGGGGCAATCAGCCCCAGCATTTT.

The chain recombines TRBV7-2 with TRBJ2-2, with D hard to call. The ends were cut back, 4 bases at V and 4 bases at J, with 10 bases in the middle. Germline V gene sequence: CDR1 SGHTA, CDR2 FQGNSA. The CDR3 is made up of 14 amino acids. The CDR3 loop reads CASSSQAGTGELFF. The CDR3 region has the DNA TGTGCCAGCAGCTCCCAGGCCGGCACCGGGGAGCTGTTTTTT.

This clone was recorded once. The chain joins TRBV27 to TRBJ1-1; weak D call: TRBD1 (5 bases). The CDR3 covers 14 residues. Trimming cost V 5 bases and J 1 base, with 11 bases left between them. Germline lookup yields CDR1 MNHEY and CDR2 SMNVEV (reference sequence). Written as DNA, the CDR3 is TGTGCCAGCAGTATTGGACAAAAGAACACTGAAGCTTTCTTT. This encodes CASSIGQKNTEAFF.

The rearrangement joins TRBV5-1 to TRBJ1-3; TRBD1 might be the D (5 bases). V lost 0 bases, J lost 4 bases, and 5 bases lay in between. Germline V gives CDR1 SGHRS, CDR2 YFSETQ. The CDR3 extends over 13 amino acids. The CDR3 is CASSLGQGNTIYF. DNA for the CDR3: TGCGCCAGCAGCTTGGGACAGGGAAACACCATATATTTT.

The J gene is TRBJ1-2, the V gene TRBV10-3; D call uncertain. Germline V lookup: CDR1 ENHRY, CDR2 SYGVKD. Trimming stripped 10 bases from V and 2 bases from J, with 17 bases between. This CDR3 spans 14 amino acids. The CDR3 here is CATAKLGSNYGYTF. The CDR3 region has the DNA TGTGCCACCGCTAAGTTGGGCAGCAACTATGGCTACACCTTC.

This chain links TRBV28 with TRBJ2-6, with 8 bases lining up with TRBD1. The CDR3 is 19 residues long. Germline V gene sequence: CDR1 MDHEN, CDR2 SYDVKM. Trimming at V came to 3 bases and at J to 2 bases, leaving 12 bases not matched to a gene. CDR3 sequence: CASSFSARGRTPGANVLTF. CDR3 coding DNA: TGTGCCAGCAGTTTTTCGGCCAGGGGGCGTACTCCTGGGGCCAACGTCCTGACTTTC.

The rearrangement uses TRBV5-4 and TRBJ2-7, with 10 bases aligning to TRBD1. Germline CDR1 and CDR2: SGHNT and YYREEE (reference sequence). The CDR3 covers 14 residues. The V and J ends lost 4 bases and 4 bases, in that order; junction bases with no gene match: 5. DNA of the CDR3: TGTGCCAGCAGCCTGGGACAGGGGAAATACGAGCAGTACTTC. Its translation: CASSLGQGKYEQYF.

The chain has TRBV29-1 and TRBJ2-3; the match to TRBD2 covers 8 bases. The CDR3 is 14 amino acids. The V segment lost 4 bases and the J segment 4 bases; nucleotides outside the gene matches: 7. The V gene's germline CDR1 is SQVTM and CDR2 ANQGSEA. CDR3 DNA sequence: TGCAGCGTTGCCGGGACTAGACTTGCAGATACGCAGTATTTT. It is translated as CSVAGTRLADTQYF.

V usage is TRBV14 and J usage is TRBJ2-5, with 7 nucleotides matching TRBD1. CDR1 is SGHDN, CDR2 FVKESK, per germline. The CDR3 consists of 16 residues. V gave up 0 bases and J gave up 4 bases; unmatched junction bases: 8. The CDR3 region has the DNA TGTGCCAGCAGCCAAGATCTTGGCAACAGGGGAGAGACCCAGTACTTC. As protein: CASSQDLGNRGETQYF.

This CDR3 reads CATSRDRQGGFVEQYF. The DNA of the CDR3 is TGTGCCACCAGCAGAGATCGGCAGGGCGGTTTCGTCGAGCAGTACTTC. This chain joins TRBV15 and TRBJ2-7; perhaps TRBD1 as D (5 bases). The CDR3 covers 16 residues. Germline CDR1 reads LNHNV; CDR2 reads YYDKDF (reference sequence). The V end was cut by 0 bases, the J end by 6 bases, with 18 bases between.

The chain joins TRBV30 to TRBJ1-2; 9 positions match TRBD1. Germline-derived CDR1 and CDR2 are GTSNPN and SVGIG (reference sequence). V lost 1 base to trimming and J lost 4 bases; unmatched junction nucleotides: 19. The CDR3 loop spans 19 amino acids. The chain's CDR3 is CAWSAPQSRDRADSYGYTF. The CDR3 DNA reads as TGTGCCTGGAGTGCCCCCCAGTCCCGGGACAGGGCGGATAGCTATGGCTACACCTTC.

This CDR3 is CSVVLLAAIYEQYF. As DNA, the CDR3 is TGCAGCGTTGTGTTACTAGCGGCAATCTACGAGCAGTACTTC. The chain employs TRBV29-1 and TRBJ2-7, with 8 bases matching TRBD2. V shed 4 bases and J 3 bases; nucleotides not matched to a gene: 8. The CDR3 runs to 14 residues. Germline CDR1 reads SQVTM; CDR2 reads ANQGSEA.

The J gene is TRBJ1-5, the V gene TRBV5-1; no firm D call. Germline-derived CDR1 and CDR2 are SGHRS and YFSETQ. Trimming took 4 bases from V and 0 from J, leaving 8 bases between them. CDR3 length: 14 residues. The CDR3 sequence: CASSIDGSNQPQHF. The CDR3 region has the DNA TGCGCCAGCAGCATTGACGGTAGCAATCAGCCCCAGCATTTT.

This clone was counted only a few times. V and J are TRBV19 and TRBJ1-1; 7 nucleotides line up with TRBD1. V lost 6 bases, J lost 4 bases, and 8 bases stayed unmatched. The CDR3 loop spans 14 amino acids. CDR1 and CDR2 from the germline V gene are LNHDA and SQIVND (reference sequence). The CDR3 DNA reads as TGTGCCAGTAGGGACCTCCGGGACAGCACTGAAGCTTTCTTT. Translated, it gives CASRDLRDSTEAFF.

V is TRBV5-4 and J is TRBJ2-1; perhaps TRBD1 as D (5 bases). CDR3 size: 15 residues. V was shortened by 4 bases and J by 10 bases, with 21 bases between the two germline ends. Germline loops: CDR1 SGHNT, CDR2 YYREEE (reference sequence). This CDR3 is CASSPSQGRGREQFF. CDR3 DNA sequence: TGTGCCAGCAGCCCCTCTCAGGGAAGGGGAAGGGAGCAGTTCTTC.

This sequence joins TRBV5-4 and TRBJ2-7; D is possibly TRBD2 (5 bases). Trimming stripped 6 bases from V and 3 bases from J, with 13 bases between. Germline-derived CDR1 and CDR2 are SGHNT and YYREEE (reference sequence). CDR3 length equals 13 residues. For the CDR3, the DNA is TGTGCCAGCACCCGGACTCCCGGCTACGAGCAGTACTTC. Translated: CASTRTPGYEQYF.